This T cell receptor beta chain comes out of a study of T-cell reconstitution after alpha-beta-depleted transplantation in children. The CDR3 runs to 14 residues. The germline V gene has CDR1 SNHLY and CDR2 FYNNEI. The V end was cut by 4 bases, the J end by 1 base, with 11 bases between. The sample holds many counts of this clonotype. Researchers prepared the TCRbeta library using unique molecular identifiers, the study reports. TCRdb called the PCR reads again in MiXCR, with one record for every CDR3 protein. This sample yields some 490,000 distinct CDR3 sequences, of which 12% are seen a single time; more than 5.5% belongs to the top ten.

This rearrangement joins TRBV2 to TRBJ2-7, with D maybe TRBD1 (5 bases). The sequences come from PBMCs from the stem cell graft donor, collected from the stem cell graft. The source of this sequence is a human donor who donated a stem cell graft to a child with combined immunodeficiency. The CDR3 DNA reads TGTGCCAGCAGTGCAGAACAGGCGTCCTACGAGCAGTACTTC. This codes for CASSAEQASYEQYF.